This T cell receptor beta chain was sequenced during a study of blood T cell repertoires in COVID-19. Trimming took off 5 bases at V and 1 base at J, with 14 bases between the two ends. Germline loops: CDR1 SEHNR, CDR2 FQNEAQ (reference sequence). The CDR3 has 15 amino acids. Participants came from about two dozen US areas, aged roughly 18 to 89 years. Cohort assignment relied on participant-reported clinical history. Original analysis: From reference gene primer amplification, estimates of nucleated cell counts were derived. TCRdb's copy holds only in-frame clones and misses some; the assay was immunoSEQ multiplex PCR. D and trimming were read from the DNA, whereas the V and J calls and clone size are those reported in that table. The sample has under 300,000 clones; more than 75% are singletons.

The J gene is TRBJ1-2, the V gene TRBV7-9; a weak D match, TRBD1 (6 bases). The receptor's source is a woman between 40 and 55 years old with acute COVID-19. The sample comprised PBMCs or T cells enriched from blood (not recorded which). The CDR3 DNA follows: TGTGCCAGCAGCGTGGGCACAGGGAGTAACTATGGCTACACCTTC. Translating gives CASSVGTGSNYGYTF.